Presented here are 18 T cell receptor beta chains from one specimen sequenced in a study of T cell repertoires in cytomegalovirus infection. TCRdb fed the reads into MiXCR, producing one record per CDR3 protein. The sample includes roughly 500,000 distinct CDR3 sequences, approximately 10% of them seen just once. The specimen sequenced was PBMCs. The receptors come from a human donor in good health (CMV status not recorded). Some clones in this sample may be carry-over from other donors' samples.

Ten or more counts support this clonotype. The CDR3 DNA is TGTGCCAGCTCCTCTTTGGGAGAGCAGTTCTTC. Translating gives CASSSLGEQFF. The V call is TRBV28, the J call TRBJ2-1; D is unresolved. Trimming took 8 bases from V and 10 from J, leaving 12 bases between them. Looked up from germline, CDR1 is MDHEN and CDR2 is SYDVKM. The CDR3 runs 11 residues.

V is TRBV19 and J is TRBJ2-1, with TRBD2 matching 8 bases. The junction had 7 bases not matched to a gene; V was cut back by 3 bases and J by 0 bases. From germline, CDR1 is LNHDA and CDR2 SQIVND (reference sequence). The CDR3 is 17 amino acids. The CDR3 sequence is CASSINWGTSSYNEQFF. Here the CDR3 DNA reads TGTGCCAGTAGTATTAATTGGGGGACTAGCTCCTACAATGAGCAGTTCTTC. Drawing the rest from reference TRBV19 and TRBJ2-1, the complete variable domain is DGGITQSPKYLFRKEGQNVTLSCEQNLNHDAMYWYRQDPGQGLRLIYYSQIVNDFQKGDIAEGYSVSREKKESFPLTVTSAQKNPTAFYLCASSINWGTSSYNEQFFGPGTRLTVL.

The CDR3 region has the DNA TGTGCCAGCAGCTTGCACAGGGCAAACTATGGCTACACCTTC. Encoded protein: CASSLHRANYGYTF. This chain connects TRBV7-6 to TRBJ1-2, with D possibly being TRBD1 (6 bases). The CDR3 spans 14 residues. Trimming pared 3 bases from V and 2 bases from J, leaving 10 bases between. The germline gives CDR1 SGHVS, CDR2 FNYEAQ.

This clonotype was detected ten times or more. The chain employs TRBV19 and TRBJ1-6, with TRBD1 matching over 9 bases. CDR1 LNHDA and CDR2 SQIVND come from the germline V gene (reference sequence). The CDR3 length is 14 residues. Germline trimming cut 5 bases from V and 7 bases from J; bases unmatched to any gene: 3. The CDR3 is CASSEDRGNSPLHF. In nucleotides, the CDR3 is TGTGCCAGTAGTGAGGACAGGGGAAATTCACCCCTCCACTTT.

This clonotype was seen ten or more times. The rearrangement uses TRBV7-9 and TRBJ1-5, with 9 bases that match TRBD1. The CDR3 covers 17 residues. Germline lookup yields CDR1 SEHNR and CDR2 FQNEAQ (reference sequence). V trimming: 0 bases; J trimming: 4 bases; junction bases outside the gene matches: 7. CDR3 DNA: TGTGCCAGCAGCTTAGCCGATCGGACAGGGGAAAATCAGCCCCAGCATTTT. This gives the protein CASSLADRTGENQPQHF.

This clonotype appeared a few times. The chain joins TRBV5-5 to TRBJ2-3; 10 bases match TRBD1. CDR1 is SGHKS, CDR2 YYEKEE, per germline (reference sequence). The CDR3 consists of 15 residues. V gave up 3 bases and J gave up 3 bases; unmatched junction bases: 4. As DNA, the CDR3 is TGTGCCAGCAGCTGGGGGACAGGGGAAACAGATACGCAGTATTTT. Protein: CASSWGTGETDTQYF. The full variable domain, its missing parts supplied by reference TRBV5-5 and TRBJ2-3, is DAGVTQSPTHLIKTRGQQVTLRCSPISGHKSVSWYQQVLGQGPQFIFQYYEKEERGRGNFPDRFSARQFPNYSSELNVNALLLGDSALYLCASSWGTGETDTQYFGPGTRLTVL.

The CDR3 region is CASSFGGAGEQYF. The CDR3, as DNA: TGTGCCAGCAGTTTTGGGGGGGCGGGAGAGCAGTACTTC. The chain employs TRBV12-3 or TRBV12-4 and TRBJ2-7; a weak D match, TRBD2 (7 bases). The germline V and J ends were trimmed by 3 bases and 7 bases, with 13 bases remaining between them. The CDR3 has 13 amino acids.

CDR3 sequence (DNA): TGTGCCAGCAGTCCGGGGGAGGGCGTATACAATGAGCAGTTCTTC. Translation gives CASSPGEGVYNEQFF. The chain employs TRBV12-3 or TRBV12-4 and TRBJ2-1, with TRBD2 matching over 7 bases. V gave up 5 bases and J gave up 4 bases; unmatched junction bases: 8. The CDR3 has 15 residues.

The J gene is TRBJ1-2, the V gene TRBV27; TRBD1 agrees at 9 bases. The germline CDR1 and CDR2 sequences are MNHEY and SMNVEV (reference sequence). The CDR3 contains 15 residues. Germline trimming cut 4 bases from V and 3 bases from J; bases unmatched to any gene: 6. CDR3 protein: CASSSGTGRYYGYTF. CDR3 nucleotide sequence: TGTGCCAGCAGTTCAGGGACAGGGCGGTACTATGGCTACACCTTC.

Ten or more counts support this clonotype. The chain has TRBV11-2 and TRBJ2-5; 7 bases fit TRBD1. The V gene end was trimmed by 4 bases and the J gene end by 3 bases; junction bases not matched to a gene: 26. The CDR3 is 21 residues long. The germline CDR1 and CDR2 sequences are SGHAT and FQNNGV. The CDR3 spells CASSSYPAFSGTAKTKETQYF. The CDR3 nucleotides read TGTGCCAGCAGCTCCTACCCCGCCTTCTCCGGGACAGCGAAAACTAAAGAGACCCAGTACTTC. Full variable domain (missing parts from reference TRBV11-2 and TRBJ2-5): EAGVAQSPRYKIIEKRQSVAFWCNPISGHATLYWYQQILGQGPKLLIQFQNNGVVDDSQLPKDRFSAERLKGVDSTLKIQPAKLEDSAVYLCASSSYPAFSGTAKTKETQYFGPGTRLLVL.

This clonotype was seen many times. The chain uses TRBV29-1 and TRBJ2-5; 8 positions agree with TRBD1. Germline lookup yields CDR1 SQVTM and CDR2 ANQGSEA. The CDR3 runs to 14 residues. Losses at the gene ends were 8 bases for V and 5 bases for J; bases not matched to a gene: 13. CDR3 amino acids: CSQARTGNVETQYF. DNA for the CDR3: TGCAGCCAAGCTCGGACAGGGAATGTGGAGACCCAGTACTTC.

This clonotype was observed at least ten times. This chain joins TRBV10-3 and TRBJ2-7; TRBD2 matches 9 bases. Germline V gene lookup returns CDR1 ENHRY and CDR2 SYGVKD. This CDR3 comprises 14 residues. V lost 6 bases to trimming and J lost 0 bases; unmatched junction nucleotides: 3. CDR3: CAIRGLASSYEQYF. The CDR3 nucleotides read TGTGCCATCAGAGGACTAGCGAGCTCCTACGAGCAGTACTTC.

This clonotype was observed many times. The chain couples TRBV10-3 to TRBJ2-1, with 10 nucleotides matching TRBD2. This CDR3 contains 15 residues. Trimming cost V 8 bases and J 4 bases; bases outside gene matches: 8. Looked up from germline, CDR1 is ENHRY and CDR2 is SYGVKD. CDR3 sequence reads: CAILRERGGYNEQFF. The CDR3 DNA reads TGTGCCATCCTGAGGGAGCGGGGGGGGTACAATGAGCAGTTCTTC.

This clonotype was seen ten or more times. This CDR3 reads CASSQERQSAEAFF. For the CDR3, the DNA is TGTGCCAGCAGCCAAGAACGACAGTCTGCTGAAGCTTTCTTT. The chain is built from TRBV11-2 and TRBJ1-1; the D gene is possibly TRBD1 (5 bases). The CDR3 spans 14 residues. Germline CDR1 and CDR2: SGHAT and FQNNGV. Trimming took off 5 bases at V and 6 bases at J, with 16 bases between the two ends.

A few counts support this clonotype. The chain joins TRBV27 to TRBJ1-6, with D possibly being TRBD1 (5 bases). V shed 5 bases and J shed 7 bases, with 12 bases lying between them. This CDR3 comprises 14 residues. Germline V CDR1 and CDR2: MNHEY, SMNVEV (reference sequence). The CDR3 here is CASSRDHVNSPLHF. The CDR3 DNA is TGTGCCAGCAGTAGGGACCACGTAAATTCACCCCTCCACTTT.

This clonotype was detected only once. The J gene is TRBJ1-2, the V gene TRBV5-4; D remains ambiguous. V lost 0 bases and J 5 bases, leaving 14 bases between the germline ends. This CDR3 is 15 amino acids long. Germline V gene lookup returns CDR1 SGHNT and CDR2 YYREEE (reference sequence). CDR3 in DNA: TGTGCCAGCAGCTTGGGGACGGCTTTTCTTTATGGCTACACCTTC. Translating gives CASSLGTAFLYGYTF. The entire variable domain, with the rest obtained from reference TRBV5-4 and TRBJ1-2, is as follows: ETGVTQSPTHLIKTRGQQVTLRCSSQSGHNTVSWYQQALGQGPQFIFQYYREEENGRGNFPPRFSGLQFPNYSSELNVNALELDDSALYLCASSLGTAFLYGYTFGSGTRLTVV.

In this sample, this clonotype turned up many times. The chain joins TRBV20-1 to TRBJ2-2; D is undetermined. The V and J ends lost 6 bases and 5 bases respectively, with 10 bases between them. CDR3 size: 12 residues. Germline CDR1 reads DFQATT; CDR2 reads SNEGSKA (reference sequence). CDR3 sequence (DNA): TGCAGTGCCCAAATGATGACCGGGGAGCTGTTTTTT. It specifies CSAQMMTGELFF.

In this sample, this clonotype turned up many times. The DNA for the CDR3 is TGTGCCAGCAGTTTAGGTTCCCCTGGATACGAGCAGTACTTC. Residues: CASSLGSPGYEQYF. The chain uses TRBV12-3 or TRBV12-4 and TRBJ2-7, with D uncertain. Trimming pared 1 base from V and 4 bases from J, leaving 11 bases between. The CDR3 totals 14 residues.